This TCR beta chain was captured in a study of beta chain features in type 1 diabetes. About this clone itself: Its antigen remains unknown.

Trimming cost V 2 bases and J 0 bases; bases outside gene matches: 4. CDR3 length: 16 amino acids. Germline CDR1 is SGHTA and CDR2 is FQGNSA. Each donor gave one heparinised blood draw averaging about 110 mL. Of the isolated RNA, all was reverse transcribed, and so the sequenced material was expressed TCRB transcripts. Data came from immunoSEQ multiplex PCR; TCRdb stores just in-frame clones and leaves some out. This sample has 640,000 or so clones, with about 14% found just once. Overall study results and limits: Type 1 diabetes patients had moderately but significantly shorter TCRB CDR3s in all four CD4+ subsets. Patients with type 1 diabetes carried fewer insertions and had more deletions at their VDJ junctions. When cDNA is sequenced, cells with high TCR expression could be over-represented.

The chain joins TRBV7-2 to TRBJ2-1; TRBD2 matches 7 bases. Sequencing was performed on naive CD4+ T cells from blood. This TCR came from a man in his late teens or twenties with type 1 diabetes. CDR3 residues: CASSLRGGSSYNEQFF. In DNA form, the CDR3 reads TGTGCCAGCAGCTTACGGGGAGGGAGCTCCTACAATGAGCAGTTCTTC.